This T cell receptor beta chain derives from a study of blood T cells in healthy people across ages. Study-wide findings and caveats: There were more naive CD4+ cells and higher diversity in long-lived donors than in aged donors. Older age went with lower TCR beta diversity per million T cells, in a roughly linear way.

In germline, CDR1 is SNHLY, CDR2 FYNNEI. This CDR3 spans 14 amino acids. V gave up 5 bases and J gave up 8 bases; unmatched junction bases: 5. This clonotype was seen more than once but under ten times. Its antigen is unidentified. With a J-beta primer mix and a sample-barcoded 5' primer, a second PCR ran about 7 to 12 cycles. TCRdb reprocessed the 5' RACE reads via MiXCR and lists one record per CDR3 protein. The sample has around 1,500,000 distinct CDR3 sequences, about 40% seen once. V is TRBV2 and J is TRBJ2-3; TRBD2 aligns across 12 bases. The source is a woman under 30 in good health. Sequences were obtained from blood. The DNA for the CDR3 is TGTGCCAGCAGTTCCAGACTAGCGGGGGTTACGCAGTATTTT. It encodes CASSSRLAGVTQYF.